The 5 T cell receptor beta chains below all came from one sample that was sequenced in a study of shared clonotypes between healthy human individuals. Here immunoSEQ multiplex PCR was the method, and the copy in TCRdb shows in-frame clones only, minus some. The data hold 2 million to 2.5 million clones, with 85% to 95% observed a single time. The sequenced sample consisted of naive CD4+ T cells from PBMCs. Indicated subset: CD45RA+ positively selected. Receptor source: a man between 18 and 35 years old in good health. Some clones in this sample may be carry-over from other donors' samples.

This clone was observed a single time. The chain uses TRBV6-5 and TRBJ1-1; D ambiguous. Germline V gene data show CDR1 as MNHEY and CDR2 as SVGAGI. This CDR3 has 14 residues. The ends were cut back, 7 bases at V and 3 bases at J, with 15 bases in the middle. The CDR3 spells CASIGPGRDTEAFF. The CDR3 nucleotides are TGTGCCAGCATTGGCCCGGGGAGAGACACTGAAGCTTTCTTT.

The gene calls are TRBV2 and TRBJ2-7, with a possible D match to TRBD1 (6 bases). V lost 8 bases and J lost 2, with 16 bases in between. The germline CDR1 and CDR2 sequences are SNHLY and FYNNEI. The CDR3 contains 14 residues. For the CDR3, the DNA is TGTGCCAGCCATGGACAGCTAAAGCCCTACGAGCAGTACTTC. Protein sequence: CASHGQLKPYEQYF. The whole variable domain, remainder taken from reference TRBV2 and TRBJ2-7, is EPEVTQTPSHQVTQMGQEVILRCVPISNHLYFYWYRQILGQKVEFLVSFYNNEISEKSEIFDDQFSVERPDGSNFTLKIRSTKLEDSAMYFCASHGQLKPYEQYFGPGTRLTVT.

The chain joins TRBV5-1 to TRBJ2-7; the D gene could be TRBD1 or TRBD2 (6 bases each). Per the germline V gene, CDR1 is SGHRS and CDR2 is YFSETQ. CDR3 size: 15 residues. The V and J ends lost 2 bases and 1 base respectively, with 13 bases between them. The CDR3 DNA reads TGCGCCAGCAGCTTCACGGGGGCGGAATCCTACGAGCAGTACTTC. This sequence encodes CASSFTGAESYEQYF.

The chain recombines TRBV19 with TRBJ1-5, with D perhaps matching TRBD1 (5 bases). The CDR3 runs to 16 residues. Germline loops: CDR1 LNHDA, CDR2 SQIVND (reference sequence). The V gene lost 7 bases and the J gene lost 3 bases, with 19 bases spanning the gap. CDR3 sequence reads: CASTPAAGSFNQPQHF. The CDR3 DNA reads as TGTGCCAGTACCCCCGCTGCAGGGTCCTTCAATCAGCCCCAGCATTTT.

J is TRBJ1-2 and V is TRBV12-2; the DNA was not used to check the table's D call, TRBD1. TRBV12-2 is a known pseudogene. This CDR3 comprises 15 residues. The DNA for the CDR3 is TGTGCAAGTCTCCACATCCGACAGGGCAACTATGGCTACACCTTC. Protein sequence: CASLHIRQGNYGYTF.